This TCR beta chain derives from a study of T cell changes during pregnancy in multiple sclerosis. Germline V gene data show CDR1 as SGDLS and CDR2 as YYNGEE. After removal of 2 bases from V and 0 bases from J, the junction contained 4 bases not matched to a gene. CDR3 length: 16 amino acids. This clone was seen just once. Only in-frame clones appear in the TCRdb table, and some are missing; sequencing was by immunoSEQ multiplex PCR. The sample shows about 59,000 clones, around 92% of them seen only once. The source material was peripheral blood, sampled in the second trimester of pregnancy. The receptor's source is a female donor in good health, enrolled as a control in a pregnancy study. This sequence joins TRBV9 and TRBJ2-2, with TRBD2 identical over 7 bases. CDR3 bases: TGTGCCAGCAGCGTGGAAGCGGGGACGAACACCGGGGAGCTGTTTTTT. Its protein is CASSVEAGTNTGELFF.